The 31 T cell receptor beta chains in this list originate from one sample, sequenced in a study of radiation and T cells in renal cell carcinoma. Generated by immunoSEQ multiplex PCR, the TCRdb table keeps only in-frame clones and is missing some. In the table there are over 85,000 clones, around four fifths of which are singletons. As to time point: blood 4 weeks post-SBRT, at nephrectomy. Treatment denoted: 15 Gy SBRT to primary tumor, nephrectomy 4 weeks later. The sequenced sample was blood, obtained from a patient whose treatment included radiotherapy and nephrectomy. The receptors were sampled from a man aged 45-60 years with renal cell carcinoma.

The chain combines TRBV5-1 with TRBJ2-7, with D perhaps matching TRBD1 (6 bases). Per the germline V gene, CDR1 is SGHRS and CDR2 is YFSETQ. V was trimmed by 4 bases and J by 6 bases, leaving 14 bases between them. The CDR3 sequence is 13 residues long. The DNA for the CDR3 is TGCGCCAGCAGCCCCTTATTGGGGGCCGAGCAGTACTTC. Translating it yields CASSPLLGAEQYF.

The rearrangement links TRBV19 to TRBJ1-2; D gene unclear. The CDR3 loop spans 15 amino acids. Between the trimmed V and J ends, which lost 1 base and 1 base, there was a span of 10 bases. Per germline, CDR1 LNHDA and CDR2 SQIVND (reference sequence). The CDR3 region has the DNA TGTGCCAGTAGTATAGCCTGGTCGGATAACTATGGCTACACCTTC. It is translated as CASSIAWSDNYGYTF.

The genes are TRBV9 and TRBJ2-2; D ambiguous. The CDR3 is made up of 16 amino acids. The germline V gene encodes CDR1 SGDLS and CDR2 YYNGEE. Trimming left V 0 bases short and J 1 base short, with 10 bases between. The CDR3 is CASSVDPQLNTGELFF. As DNA, the CDR3 is TGTGCCAGCAGCGTAGATCCCCAGTTGAACACCGGGGAGCTGTTTTTT.

This clone was seen ten or more times. The V gene is TRBV30, the J gene TRBJ1-6; unclear D gene. CDR1 is GTSNPN and CDR2 is SVGIG in the germline V gene (reference sequence). The CDR3 runs to 12 residues. V was shortened by 0 bases and J by 9 bases, with 6 bases between the two germline ends. This chain's CDR3 is CAWSVLRSPLHF. The DNA for the CDR3 is TGTGCCTGGAGTGTATTGCGTTCACCCCTCCACTTT.

V is TRBV19 and J is TRBJ2-3, with 12 bases fitting TRBD2. The CDR3 runs 15 residues. CDR1 is LNHDA and CDR2 is SQIVND in the germline V gene (reference sequence). V lost 11 bases, J lost 4 bases, and 10 bases stayed unmatched. DNA for the CDR3: TGTGCCTCGACTAGCGGGAGTCTTTTCGCAGATACGCAGTATTTT. Translation gives CASTSGSLFADTQYF. Looking up the rest from reference TRBV19 and TRBJ2-3 gives the full variable domain: DGGITQSPKYLFRKEGQNVTLSCEQNLNHDAMYWYRQDPGQGLRLIYYSQIVNDFQKGDIAEGYSVSREKKESFPLTVTSAQKNPTAFYLCASTSGSLFADTQYFGPGTRLTVL.

The chain employs TRBV18 and TRBJ2-3, with 15 bases identical to TRBD2. V lost 6 bases, J lost 6 bases, and 4 bases stayed unmatched. CDR1 KGHSH and CDR2 LQKENI come from the germline V gene. The CDR3 sequence is 15 residues long. CDR3 protein: CASSTGTSGGDTQYF. The DNA of the CDR3 is TGTGCCAGCTCCACCGGGACTAGCGGGGGGGATACGCAGTATTTT.

This chain joins TRBV27 and TRBJ1-2, with D tentatively TRBD1 (6 bases). The CDR3 length is 16 residues. Looked up from germline, CDR1 is MNHEY and CDR2 is SMNVEV (reference sequence). Between the trimmed V and J ends, which lost 6 bases and 7 bases, there was a span of 24 bases. CDR3 DNA: TGTGCCAGCAGAGTAATGGGGGGCGACGGCTCTGGTGGCTACACCTTC. This encodes CASRVMGGDGSGGYTF.

V usage is TRBV9 and J usage is TRBJ1-2; a possible D gene is TRBD1 (6 bases). Trimming removed 0 bases from V and 3 bases from J, with 6 bases in between. This CDR3 is 13 amino acids long. Germline V CDR1 and CDR2: SGDLS, YYNGEE. The CDR3 reads CASSVGQDYGYTF. CDR3 in DNA: TGTGCCAGCAGCGTAGGACAGGACTATGGCTACACCTTC.

The V gene is TRBV4-1, the J gene TRBJ2-2; 13 bases align to TRBD2. Trimming cost V 3 bases and J 1 base; bases outside gene matches: 11. Germline V gives CDR1 MGHRA, CDR2 YSYEKL. CDR3 length: 20 residues. The CDR3 nucleotides read TGCGCCAGCAGCCAGATCAGGGGGACTAGCGGGGAGCTGAACACCGGGGAGCTGTTTTTT. Translated: CASSQIRGTSGELNTGELFF.

This clone was seen a single time. V is TRBV6-5 and J is TRBJ1-1, with a weak D call TRBD1 (6 bases). The CDR3 covers 14 residues. V lost 5 bases, J lost 2 bases, and 12 bases lay in between. CDR1 MNHEY and CDR2 SVGAGI come from the germline V gene. The CDR3 nucleotides are TGTGCCAGCAGTCCGGGACAAACAAACACTGAAGCTTTCTTT. Protein: CASSPGQTNTEAFF.

The gene calls are TRBV4-1 and TRBJ2-7; TRBD1 matches 10 bases. J was trimmed by 6 bases and V by 0 bases; bases with no gene match: 2. CDR1 is MGHRA and CDR2 is YSYEKL in the germline V gene. The CDR3 length is 14 residues. In DNA form, the CDR3 reads TGCGCCAGCAGCCAAGATAGGGACAGGGGCGAGCAGTACTTC. Translation gives CASSQDRDRGEQYF.

The rearrangement joins TRBV6-5 to TRBJ1-3; D unclear. Germline V gene lookup returns CDR1 MNHEY and CDR2 SVGAGI. The CDR3 is 15 residues long. Deletions cut 4 bases from V and 0 bases from J, with 10 bases between. Here the CDR3 reads CASSLAGDSGNTIYF. CDR3 sequence (DNA): TGTGCCAGCAGTTTGGCCGGCGACTCTGGAAACACCATATATTTT.

The chain couples TRBV19 to TRBJ1-2; possible D gene TRBD1, 6 bases. CDR1 and CDR2 (germline): LNHDA, SQIVND (reference sequence). V was trimmed by 3 bases and J by 4 bases, leaving 21 bases between them. The CDR3 length is 17 residues. The CDR3 coding sequence is TGTGCCAGTAGTATTCCCCCGCGGACAGCCGGGGGCTATGGCTACACCTTC. Its translation is CASSIPPRTAGGYGYTF.

The chain combines TRBV29-1 with TRBJ2-1; D is unresolved. Trimming took off 3 bases at V and 4 bases at J, with 13 bases between the two ends. Germline V gives CDR1 SQVTM, CDR2 ANQGSEA. This CDR3 has 14 amino acids. CDR3 bases: TGCAGCGTTGATAAGAGTGGAACGTACAATGAGCAGTTCTTC. Translation: CSVDKSGTYNEQFF.

V is TRBV7-9 and J is TRBJ2-1; tentatively, D is TRBD2 (6 bases). The CDR3 has 15 residues. The germline V and J ends were trimmed by 5 bases and 8 bases, with 19 bases remaining between them. Germline loops: CDR1 SEHNR, CDR2 FQNEAQ (reference sequence). The CDR3 here is CASSPWTIREHEQFF. The DNA for the CDR3 is TGTGCCAGCAGCCCCTGGACTATCCGGGAACATGAGCAGTTCTTC.

This sequence joins TRBV19 and TRBJ2-7; a weak D match, TRBD1 (6 bases). CDR1 is LNHDA, CDR2 SQIVND, per germline (reference sequence). The CDR3 runs 13 residues. With 5 bases removed from V and 2 bases from J, the gap between germline ends came to 10 bases. The CDR3 DNA reads TGTGCCAGTAGTGTGGGACACCCCTACGAGCAGTACTTC. Its protein product is CASSVGHPYEQYF.

This chain connects TRBV6-6 to TRBJ1-5; D not resolved. CDR1 and CDR2 (germline): MNHNY, SVGAGI (reference sequence). This CDR3 region has 13 residues. The ends were cut back, 0 bases at V and 6 bases at J, with 6 bases in the middle. This chain's CDR3 is CASSYSSGQPQHF. The CDR3 DNA is TGTGCCAGCAGTTACTCTTCTGGTCAGCCCCAGCATTTT.

The chain has TRBV6-6 and TRBJ2-7; 9 bases are a match to TRBD2. The V gene's germline CDR1 is MNHNY and CDR2 SVGAGI (reference sequence). The V and J ends lost 0 bases and 0 bases, in that order; junction bases with no gene match: 3. The CDR3 extends over 16 amino acids. The CDR3 DNA is TGTGCCAGCAGTTACTCGTTTAGCGGGGGCTCCTACGAGCAGTACTTC. Amino acid sequence: CASSYSFSGGSYEQYF.

This clone was seen only a few times. As DNA, the CDR3 is TGCATATGGTGGACTAATGAAAAACTGTTTTTT. It is translated as CIWWTNEKLFF. The genes are TRBV20-1 and TRBJ1-4, with D unresolved. This CDR3 is built from 11 residues. From germline, CDR1 is DFQATT and CDR2 SNEGSKA (reference sequence).

CDR3 loop: CASSQHGLAGDYEQYF. CDR3 nucleotides: TGCGCCAGCAGCCAGCACGGACTAGCGGGAGATTACGAGCAGTACTTC. J is TRBJ2-7 and V is TRBV5-1; TRBD2 matches 13 bases. CDR1 SGHRS and CDR2 YFSETQ come from the germline V gene. The CDR3 length is 16 residues. V lost 4 bases and J lost 4; bases outside the gene matches: 8. Full variable domain (outside the CDR3, taken from reference TRBV5-1 and TRBJ2-7): KAGVTQTPRYLIKTRGQQVTLSCSPISGHRSVSWYQQTPGQGLQFLFEYFSETQRNKGNFPGRFSGRQFSNSRSEMNVSTLELGDSALYLCASSQHGLAGDYEQYFGPGTRLTVT.

The gene calls are TRBV27 and TRBJ2-7; 11 bases fit TRBD1. The CDR3 runs to 15 residues. The V gene's germline CDR1 is MNHEY and CDR2 SMNVEV (reference sequence). The J segment lost 0 bases and the V segment lost 6 bases, leaving 4 bases of the junction unmatched. CDR3 coding DNA: TGTGCCAGCAGCGCCGGGACAGGGGGCTCCTACGAGCAGTACTTC. It translates to CASSAGTGGSYEQYF.

The chain recombines TRBV7-9 with TRBJ2-7; D is possibly TRBD1 or TRBD2 (5 bases each). The CDR3 is made up of 10 amino acids. V gave up 8 bases and J gave up 3 bases, with 5 bases separating them. CDR1 is SEHNR and CDR2 is FQNEAQ in the germline V gene (reference sequence). In DNA, the CDR3 is TGTGCCAGCGGGGGCTACGAGCAGTACTTC. Translating it yields CASGGYEQYF.

This clone was seen only a few times. The CDR3 region is CASSEMGSPLHF. CDR3 nucleotides: TGTGCCAGCAGTGAAATGGGTTCACCCCTCCACTTT. The chain joins TRBV6-1 to TRBJ1-6; D is unclear. Trimming took off 2 bases at V and 9 bases at J, with 5 bases between the two ends. The CDR3 covers 12 residues. Germline V CDR1 and CDR2: MNHNS, SASEGT.

J is TRBJ1-4 and V is TRBV6-6; possible D gene TRBD1, 5 bases. The germline V gene encodes CDR1 MNHNY and CDR2 SVGAGI (reference sequence). Trimming took 1 base from V and 8 from J, leaving 11 bases between them. This CDR3 has 14 amino acids. CDR3 DNA: TGTGCCAGCAGTTACTGGGGGGGAAGGGAAAAACTGTTTTTT. Translated, it gives CASSYWGGREKLFF.

The rearrangement joins TRBV10-3 to TRBJ2-7; D is unclear. This CDR3 spans 12 amino acids. The V end was cut by 8 bases, the J end by 0 bases, with 8 bases between. Per germline, CDR1 ENHRY and CDR2 SYGVKD. This chain's CDR3 is CAILADSYEQYF. The CDR3 region has the DNA TGTGCCATCCTCGCAGACTCCTACGAGCAGTACTTC.

V usage is TRBV5-1 and J usage is TRBJ2-3, with D hard to call. The CDR3 is 14 residues long. Germline CDR1 SGHRS, CDR2 YFSETQ. Trimming cost V 0 bases and J 3 bases, with 8 bases left between them. CDR3 DNA sequence: TGCGCCAGCAGCTTGGCCAAGAATACAGATACGCAGTATTTT. Residues: CASSLAKNTDTQYF.

V usage is TRBV7-3 and J usage is TRBJ2-7; no reliable D call. CDR1 and CDR2 from the germline V gene are SGHTA and FQGTGA. The CDR3 runs 15 residues. Trimming stripped 5 bases from V and 0 bases from J, with 14 bases between. DNA for the CDR3: TGTGCCAGCAGCCCCACGGGCGCAGCCTCCTACGAGCAGTACTTC. It yields the protein CASSPTGAASYEQYF.

The chain recombines TRBV9 with TRBJ1-4; the D is unclear. Trimming removed 0 bases at V and 0 bases at J, with 6 bases between. CDR3 length: 15 residues. Germline CDR1 SGDLS, CDR2 YYNGEE. The CDR3 DNA reads TGTGCCAGCAGCGTAGGACACTCAACTAATGAAAAACTGTTTTTT. It yields the protein CASSVGHSTNEKLFF.

The chain employs TRBV19 and TRBJ2-7, with 8 nucleotides matching TRBD2. The length of the CDR3 is 15 residues. Germline loops: CDR1 LNHDA, CDR2 SQIVND (reference sequence). The V and J ends lost 3 bases and 5 bases, in that order; junction bases with no gene match: 9. As DNA, the CDR3 is TGTGCCAGTAGTATTAGCGGGACGGGGCGAGACGAGCAGTACTTC. It yields the protein CASSISGTGRDEQYF.

The chain employs TRBV5-1 and TRBJ1-3, with a possible D match to TRBD1 (5 bases). Trimming took 0 bases from V and 0 from J, leaving 10 bases between them. Looked up from germline, CDR1 is SGHRS and CDR2 is YFSETQ. This CDR3 region has 16 residues. The CDR3 DNA is TGCGCCAGCAGCTTGGATACAGGCAGCTCTGGAAACACCATATATTTT. Amino acid sequence: CASSLDTGSSGNTIYF.

The rearrangement links TRBV18 to TRBJ2-7; 9 nucleotides match TRBD1. The CDR3 covers 15 residues. Trimming removed 2 bases from V and 5 bases from J; junction bases left unmatched: 7. Germline V gene sequence: CDR1 KGHSH, CDR2 LQKENI. CDR3 nucleotides: TGTGCCAGCTCACCAGTTTTGGACAGGGGCGACGAGCAGTACTTC. Its protein is CASSPVLDRGDEQYF. The entire variable domain, with the rest obtained from reference TRBV18 and TRBJ2-7, is as follows: NAGVMQNPRHLVRRRGQEARLRCSPMKGHSHVYWYRQLPEEGLKFMVYLQKENIIDESGMPKERFSAEFPKEGPSILRIQQVVRGDSAAYFCASSPVLDRGDEQYFGPGTRLTVT.